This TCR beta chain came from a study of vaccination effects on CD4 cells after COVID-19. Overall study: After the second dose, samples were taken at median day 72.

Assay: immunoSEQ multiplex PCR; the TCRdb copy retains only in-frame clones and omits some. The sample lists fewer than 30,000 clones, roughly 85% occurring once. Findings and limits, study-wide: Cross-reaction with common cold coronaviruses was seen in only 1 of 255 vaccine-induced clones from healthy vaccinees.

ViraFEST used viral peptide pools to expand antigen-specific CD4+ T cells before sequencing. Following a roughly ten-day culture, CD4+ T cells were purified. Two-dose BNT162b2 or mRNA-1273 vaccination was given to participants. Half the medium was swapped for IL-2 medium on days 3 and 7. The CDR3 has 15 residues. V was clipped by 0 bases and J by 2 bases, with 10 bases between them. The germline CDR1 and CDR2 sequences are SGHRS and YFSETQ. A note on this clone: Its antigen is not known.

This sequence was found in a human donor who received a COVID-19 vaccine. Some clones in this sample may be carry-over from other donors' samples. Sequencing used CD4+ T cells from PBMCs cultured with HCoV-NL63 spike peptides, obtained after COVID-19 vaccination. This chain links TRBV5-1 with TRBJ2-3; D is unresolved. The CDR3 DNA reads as TGCGCCAGCAGCTTGGACCGGGCCCCCACAGATACGCAGTATTTT. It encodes CASSLDRAPTDTQYF.